The T cell receptor (beta chain) described here comes from a study of blood T cell repertoires in COVID-19. Concerning this clone: One end of the junction fails to match germline, which may point to a read error.

As originally analysed: From reference gene primer amplification, estimates of nucleated cell counts were derived. Produced via immunoSEQ multiplex PCR; TCRdb's table is partial and in-frame only. D and trimming come from the DNA, and the V and J calls and clone size come from that table. The sample holds about 220,000 clones, 80% to 90% seen once. The CDR3 has 13 amino acids. Per germline, CDR1 SSHAT and CDR2 FNYEAQ (reference sequence). This receptor was taken from a woman aged 35 to 49 with active or convalescent COVID-19. The sequenced sample was peripheral blood. The rearrangement links TRBV7-7 to TRBJ2-1; D remains ambiguous. The CDR3 DNA reads TGTGCTAGCAGCTTGGGCGATTACAATGAGCAGTTCTTC. Translation gives CASSLGDYNEQFF. Variable domain in full (rest from reference TRBV7-7 and TRBJ2-1): GAGVSQSPRYKVTKRGQDVTLRCDPISSHATLYWYQQALGQGPEFLTYFNYEAQPDKSGLPSDRFSAERPEGSISTLTIQRTEQRDSAMYRCASSLGDYNEQFFGPGTRLTVL.